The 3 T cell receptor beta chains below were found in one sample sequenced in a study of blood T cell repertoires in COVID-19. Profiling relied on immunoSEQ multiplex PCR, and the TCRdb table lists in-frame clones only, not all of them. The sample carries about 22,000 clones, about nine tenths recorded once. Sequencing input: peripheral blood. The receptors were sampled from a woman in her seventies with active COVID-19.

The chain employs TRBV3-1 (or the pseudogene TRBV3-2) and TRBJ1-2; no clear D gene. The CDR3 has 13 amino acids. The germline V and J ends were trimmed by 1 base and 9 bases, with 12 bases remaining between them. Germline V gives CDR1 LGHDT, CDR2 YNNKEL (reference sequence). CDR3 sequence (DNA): TGTGCCAGCAGCCAAGGGAACGCAGGCCGCTACACCTTC. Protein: CASSQGNAGRYTF.

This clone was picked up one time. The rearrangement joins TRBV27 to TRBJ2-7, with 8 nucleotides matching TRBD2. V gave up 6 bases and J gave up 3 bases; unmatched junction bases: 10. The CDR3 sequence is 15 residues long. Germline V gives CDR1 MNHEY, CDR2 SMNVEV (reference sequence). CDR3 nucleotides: TGTGCCAGCAGCCTCTACGGGACTAGTGACTACGAGCAGTACTTC. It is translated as CASSLYGTSDYEQYF.

CDR3: CASSMQGRKETQYF. The CDR3 bases are TGTGCCAGCAGCATGCAGGGTAGAAAAGAGACCCAGTACTTC. The chain recombines TRBV6-5 with TRBJ2-5; a possible D gene is TRBD1 (5 bases). V was pared by 6 bases and J by 3 bases, with 14 bases between. The CDR3 sequence is 14 residues long. From germline, CDR1 is MNHEY and CDR2 SVGAGI.